These T cell receptor beta chains were read from a single sample in a study of early stage breast cancer tumors. This table comes from immunoSEQ multiplex PCR, and its TCRdb copy is limited to in-frame clones, with some not included. The profile covers 4,500 to 6,000 clones, with around 70% appearing a single time and 15% to 18% taken by the ten largest. Sample: breast tumor tissue. These receptors originate from a person aged 55 to 75 with breast cancer. CDR3s include the opening cysteine and the closing phenylalanine or tryptophan. A D gene is named only where the DNA matches it firmly. The size entry is marked missing in some rows and otherwise reads once, few, many or a size class.

>TRBV2|TRBJ2-1|.|.
CASSEDLYNEQFF
TGTGCCAGCAGTGAGGACCTCTACAATGAGCAGTTCTTC
>TRBV28|TRBJ2-7|TRBD2|.
CASSLTVRGNEQYF
TGTGCCAGCAGTTTGACCGTGCGGGGGAACGAGCAGTACTTC
>TRBV6-6|TRBJ2-7|TRBD2|.
CASSSNSGGYYKQYF
TGTGCCAGCAGTTCTAATAGCGGGGGGTATTATAAGCAGTACTTC
>TRBV6-5|TRBJ2-3|.|.
CASSRQDTQYF
TGTGCCAGCAGTCGTCAAGATACGCAGTATTTT
>TRBV9|TRBJ1-3|.|.
CASSVDLRDSGNTIYF
TGTGCCAGCAGCGTAGATCTCCGAGACTCTGGAAACACCATATATTTT
>TRBV6-5|TRBJ1-2|.|.
CASSYSSVLVYGYTF
TGTGCCAGCAGTTACTCGAGTGTTTTGGTCTATGGCTACACCTTC
>TRBV27|TRBJ1-1|TRBD1|once
CASSLTGAVYTEAFF
TGTGCCAGCAGTTTGACAGGGGCTGTGTACACTGAAGCTTTCTTT
>TRBV6-5|TRBJ1-1|.|.
CASSYIRDWGTEAFF
TGTGCCAGCAGTTACATCAGGGACTGGGGCACTGAAGCTTTCTTT
>TRBV5-1|TRBJ2-3|TRBD2|.
CASSLAPSGGAADTQYF
TGCGCCAGCAGCTTAGCCCCTAGCGGGGGGGCTGCGGATACGCAGTATTTT
>TRBV5-1|TRBJ1-1|.|.
CASSVQGIGTEAFF
TGCGCCAGCAGCGTCCAGGGTATCGGCACTGAAGCTTTCTTT
>TRBV18|TRBJ1-4|TRBD1|.
CASSPRGQGFHEKLFF
TGTGCCAGCTCACCGAGGGGACAGGGATTTCACGAAAAACTGTTTTTT
>TRBV6-5|TRBJ2-1|.|.
CAVGLASNEQFF
TGTGCCGTCGGGCTAGCCTCCAATGAGCAGTTCTTC
>TRBV5-1|TRBJ2-2|.|.
CASSSAGVTGELFF
TGCGCCAGCAGCTCGGCTGGGGTCACCGGGGAGCTGTTTTTT
>TRBV28|TRBJ1-2|TRBD1|.
CASSSRTGYGYTF
TGTGCCAGCAGCTCAAGGACAGGCTATGGCTACACCTTC
>TRBV6-4|TRBJ2-3|.|.
CASSHSGGGTDTQYF
TGTGCCAGCAGCCACTCCGGGGGCGGCACAGATACGCAGTATTTT
>TRBV5-1|TRBJ2-5|.|.
CASSLDGREETQYF
TGCGCCAGCAGCTTGGACGGAAGAGAGGAGACCCAGTACTTC
>TRBV11-2|TRBJ1-1|.|.
CASSLGGHTEAFF
TGTGCCAGCAGCTTAGGGGGCCACACTGAAGCTTTCTTT
>TRBV27|TRBJ2-6|TRBD1|.
CASSKKSPTGGSSGANVLTF
TGTGCCAGCAGTAAAAAATCTCCGACAGGGGGGAGCTCTGGGGCCAACGTCCTGACTTTC
>TRBV7-2|TRBJ2-5|.|few
CASSLVHTGLPGELGTQYF
TGTGCCAGCAGCTTAGTCCACACCGGACTCCCGGGGGAATTGGGGACCCAGTACTTC
>TRBV6-1|TRBJ2-2|.|few
CASSEGLAPTGELFF
TGTGCCAGCAGTGAAGGTTTAGCGCCCACCGGGGAGCTGTTTTTT
>TRBV7-9|TRBJ1-1|.|.
CASSLAWNTEAFF
TGTGCCAGCAGCTTAGCGTGGAACACTGAAGCTTTCTTT
>TRBV6-1|TRBJ2-7|.|.
CASSDRDGSYEQYF
TGTGCCAGCAGTGATCGGGACGGATCCTACGAGCAGTACTTC
>TRBV9|TRBJ1-2|TRBD1|.
CAGSATGTGNLYGYTF
TGTGCCGGCAGCGCAACCGGGACAGGGAATCTCTATGGCTACACCTTC
>TRBV11-2|TRBJ2-7|.|.
CASSFHDQTSYEQYF
TGTGCCAGCAGCTTTCACGACCAGACTAGCTACGAGCAGTACTTC
>TRBV5-1|TRBJ2-7|.|.
CASSQRQNEQYF
TGCGCCAGCAGCCAACGACAGAACGAGCAGTACTTC
>TRBV6-1|TRBJ2-2|TRBD1|.
CASISDRGHVGELFF
TGTGCCAGCATTTCGGACAGGGGGCATGTCGGGGAGCTGTTTTTT
>TRBV5-1|TRBJ2-7|TRBD1|.
CASSPLGQNYEQYF
TGCGCCAGCAGCCCCCTGGGACAGAACTACGAGCAGTACTTC
>TRBV5-1|TRBJ2-3|.|.
CASSYLGVDGTDTQYF
TGCGCCAGCAGCTACCTGGGGGTCGATGGCACAGATACGCAGTATTTT
>TRBV11-2|TRBJ2-7|.|.
CASSWAGSYEQYF
TGTGCCAGCAGCTGGGCAGGGAGTTACGAGCAGTACTTC
>TRBV7-3|TRBJ2-3|.|once
CASSLMPSTHTQYF
TGTGCCAGCAGCTTAATGCCTAGCACCCATACGCAGTATTTT
>TRBV6-1|TRBJ1-3|.|.
CASSSRISGNTIYF
TGTGCCAGCAGCTCAAGGATCTCTGGAAACACCATATATTTT
>TRBV19|TRBJ2-1|.|.
CASSALLEEQFF
TGTGCCAGTAGTGCCCTCTTGGAGGAGCAGTTCTTC
>TRBV6-1|TRBJ1-3|TRBD1|few
CASVTGQGNENTIYF
TGTGCCAGTGTTACGGGACAGGGTAACGAAAACACCATATATTTT
>TRBV5-8|TRBJ1-4|.|.
CASSLGNEGATNEKLFF
TGTGCCAGCAGCTTGGGGAACGAAGGGGCAACTAATGAAAAACTGTTTTTT
>TRBV10-2|TRBJ2-3|.|.
CASIGSHTQYF
TGCGCCAGCATCGGCTCTCATACGCAGTATTTT
>TRBV11-2|TRBJ2-6|TRBD1|.
CASSFDRETNVLTF
TGTGCCAGCAGCTTTGACAGGGAGACCAACGTCCTGACTTTC
>TRBV27|TRBJ2-3|.|few
CASSWRTTDTQYF
TGTGCCAGCAGTTGGAGGACAACAGATACGCAGTATTTT
>TRBV2|TRBJ2-3|.|few
CASSWSTDTQYF
TGTGCCAGCAGTTGGTCCACAGATACGCAGTATTTT
>TRBV10-3|TRBJ1-5|TRBD1|large
CAIGTGDSNQPQHF
TGTGCCATCGGGACAGGTGATAGCAATCAGCCCCAGCATTTT
>TRBV5-4|TRBJ2-3|.|.
CASSLAGGWGGRVDTQYF
TGTGCCAGCAGCTTGGCCGGAGGATGGGGGGGCAGAGTGGATACGCAGTATTTT
>TRBV5-4|TRBJ1-2|.|.
CASSATGFGYTF
TGTGCCAGCAGCGCCACAGGGTTTGGCTACACCTTC
>TRBV28|TRBJ2-7|TRBD2|.
CASSSSGTSGIKEQYF
TGTGCCAGCAGTTCCTCCGGGACTAGCGGGATTAAAGAGCAGTACTTC
>TRBV2|TRBJ2-1|.|.
CASSSGVDEQFF
TGTGCCAGCAGCTCGGGGGTGGATGAGCAGTTCTTC
>TRBV5-6|TRBJ2-7|.|.
CASSFPTGYEQYF
TGTGCCAGCAGCTTTCCGACCGGCTACGAGCAGTACTTC
>TRBV5-4|TRBJ1-1|.|few
CASSHRKGWNTEAFF
TGTGCCAGCAGCCACCGAAAGGGATGGAACACTGAAGCTTTCTTT
>TRBV6-4|TRBJ2-1|.|.
CASSLQGSSYNEQFF
TGTGCCAGCAGTCTACAGGGTAGCTCCTACAATGAGCAGTTCTTC
>TRBV19|TRBJ1-4|.|.
CASSMWATNEKLFF
TGTGCCAGTAGTATGTGGGCAACTAATGAAAAACTGTTTTTT
>TRBV6-4|TRBJ1-1|.|.
CASSPNPGQSEAFF
TGTGCCAGCAGTCCCAATCCGGGGCAGAGTGAAGCTTTCTTT
>TRBV7-6|TRBJ2-1|.|.
CASSLAQAREQFF
TGTGCCAGCAGCTTAGCCCAGGCAAGGGAGCAGTTCTTC
>TRBV15|TRBJ2-1|.|.
CATSRDRGNEQFF
TGTGCCACCAGCAGAGATCGAGGGAATGAGCAGTTCTTC
>TRBV28|TRBJ2-7|TRBD1|few
CASSPDRVFYEQYF
TGTGCCAGCAGTCCAGACAGGGTCTTCTACGAGCAGTACTTC
>TRBV5-1|TRBJ2-1|.|large
CASSSVKSEQFF
TGCGCCAGCAGCTCGGTAAAGAGTGAGCAGTTCTTC
>TRBV29-1|TRBJ2-5|TRBD1|.
CSVRQGAETQYF
TGCAGCGTTCGCCAGGGGGCTGAGACCCAGTACTTC
>TRBV28|TRBJ1-1|TRBD1|.
CASSLGFGRGFTEAFF
TGTGCCAGCAGTTTAGGGTTCGGCAGGGGGTTCACTGAAGCTTTCTTT
>TRBV7-8|TRBJ1-4|.|.
CASSLGFGGAGNEKLFF
TGTGCCAGCAGCTTAGGATTTGGGGGCGCGGGTAATGAAAAACTGTTTTTT
>TRBV28|TRBJ2-7|.|.
CASGYREQYF
TGTGCCAGCGGGTACCGCGAGCAGTACTTC
>TRBV27|TRBJ2-3|TRBD2|.
CASSRPLAGLGADTQYF
TGTGCCAGCAGTCGACCACTAGCGGGTTTAGGGGCAGATACGCAGTATTTT
>TRBV18|TRBJ2-4|TRBD2|once
CASSRTSGRTGAKNIQYF
TGTGCCAGCTCGCGAACTAGCGGGAGGACAGGGGCCAAAAACATTCAGTACTTC
>TRBV18|TRBJ2-5|TRBD2|.
CASSLSSGRAGETQYF
TGTGCCAGCTCACTATCTAGCGGGAGGGCCGGAGAGACCCAGTACTTC